This TCR beta chain was recovered during a study of T cell changes during pregnancy in multiple sclerosis. Assay: immunoSEQ multiplex PCR; the TCRdb copy retains only in-frame clones and omits some. This table holds about 70,000 clones, just over 90% found once. Sequencing was performed on peripheral blood, taken in the second trimester of pregnancy. The receptor comes from a female donor in good health, enrolled as a control in a pregnancy study.

The CDR3 DNA sequence: TGTGCCACACAACAGGGGGCTGGAGAGACCCAGTACTTC. Its translation: CATQQGAGETQYF. The genes are TRBV5-6 and TRBJ2-5; 9 bases agree with TRBD1. This CDR3 comprises 13 residues. Germline V gene data show CDR1 as SGHDT and CDR2 as YYEEEE. The trim removed 9 bases at V and 4 bases at J, leaving 7 bases unmatched. The entire variable domain, with the rest obtained from reference TRBV5-6 and TRBJ2-5, is as follows: DAGVTQSPTHLIKTRGQQVTLRCSPKSGHDTVSWYQQALGQGPQFIFQYYEEEERQRGNFPDRFSGHQFPNYSSELNVNALLLGDSALYLCATQQGAGETQYFGPGTRLLVL.